The T cell receptor (beta chain) under discussion was sequenced for a study of technical replicates of blood from several donors. Assay: immunoSEQ multiplex PCR; the TCRdb copy retains only in-frame clones and omits some. The data contain 65,000 to 75,000 clones, roughly 86% of them seen just once; the ten biggest clones take up roughly 5.1%. V was cut by 3 bases and J by 0 bases, with 7 bases left in between. The CDR3 has 14 residues. Germline assignment: CDR1 SEHNR and CDR2 FQNEAQ (reference sequence). The rearrangement uses TRBV7-9 and TRBJ2-3; D perhaps matches TRBD2 (6 bases). The sequence came from a human donor in good health. Some clones in this sample may be carry-over from other donors' samples. The sample consisted of PBMCs. The CDR3 DNA reads TGTGCCAGCAGCTTGGGACTCAGCACAGATACGCAGTATTTT. This sequence encodes CASSLGLSTDTQYF.